This T cell receptor beta chain was sequenced during a study of blood T cell repertoires in COVID-19. TCRdb's copy holds only in-frame clones and misses some; the assay was immunoSEQ multiplex PCR. The data show about 130,000 clones, 81% seen once. Germline CDR1 MGHRA, CDR2 YSYEKL. CDR3 length equals 19 residues. V was shortened by 0 bases and J by 4 bases, with 24 bases between the two germline ends. The V call is TRBV4-1, the J call TRBJ1-2; a possible D gene is TRBD1 (5 bases). The clonotype was recovered from a man under 40 with COVID-19, enrolled during active disease. The sample was peripheral blood. CDR3 in DNA: TGCGCCAGCAGCCAAGATTGGGGGGTCGTGGGAGGACGTATCTATGGCTACACCTTC. This encodes CASSQDWGVVGGRIYGYTF.